The TCR beta chain under discussion was sequenced for a study of cytomegalovirus exposure and HLA in healthy donors. With 60 Vbeta and 13 Jbeta primers, the PCR was carried out. Clones were sequenced by immunoSEQ multiplex PCR, and TCRdb holds only the in-frame ones, with some missing. The data show about 100,000 clones, 65% to 80% seen once. The length of the CDR3 is 14 residues. Germline CDR1 and CDR2: MNHNY and SVGAGI (reference sequence). With 6 bases removed from V and 7 bases from J, the gap between germline ends came to 18 bases. Sequencing input: PBMCs. The chain couples TRBV6-6 to TRBJ1-2; possible D gene TRBD1, 6 bases. This clonotype was obtained from a middle-aged man in good health and CMV-seropositive. The CDR3 reads CASSSQGGALGYTF. For the CDR3, the DNA is TGTGCCAGCAGCTCTCAAGGGGGGGCTCTTGGCTACACCTTC.